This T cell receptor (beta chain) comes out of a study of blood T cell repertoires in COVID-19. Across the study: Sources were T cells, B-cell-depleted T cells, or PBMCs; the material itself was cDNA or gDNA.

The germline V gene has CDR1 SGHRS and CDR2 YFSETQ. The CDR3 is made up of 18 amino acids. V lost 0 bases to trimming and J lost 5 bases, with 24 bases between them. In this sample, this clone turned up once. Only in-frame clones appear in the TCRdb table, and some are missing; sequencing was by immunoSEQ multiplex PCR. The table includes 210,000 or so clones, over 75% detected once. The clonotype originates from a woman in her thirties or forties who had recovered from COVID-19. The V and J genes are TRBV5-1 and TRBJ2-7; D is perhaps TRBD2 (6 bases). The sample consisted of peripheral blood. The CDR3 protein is CASSLGAGLARVPHEQYF. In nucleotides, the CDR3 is TGCGCCAGCAGCTTGGGCGCCGGCCTAGCGAGGGTCCCACACGAGCAGTACTTC. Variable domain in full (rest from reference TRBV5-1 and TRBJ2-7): KAGVTQTPRYLIKTRGQQVTLSCSPISGHRSVSWYQQTPGQGLQFLFEYFSETQRNKGNFPGRFSGRQFSNSRSEMNVSTLELGDSALYLCASSLGAGLARVPHEQYFGPGTRLTVT.